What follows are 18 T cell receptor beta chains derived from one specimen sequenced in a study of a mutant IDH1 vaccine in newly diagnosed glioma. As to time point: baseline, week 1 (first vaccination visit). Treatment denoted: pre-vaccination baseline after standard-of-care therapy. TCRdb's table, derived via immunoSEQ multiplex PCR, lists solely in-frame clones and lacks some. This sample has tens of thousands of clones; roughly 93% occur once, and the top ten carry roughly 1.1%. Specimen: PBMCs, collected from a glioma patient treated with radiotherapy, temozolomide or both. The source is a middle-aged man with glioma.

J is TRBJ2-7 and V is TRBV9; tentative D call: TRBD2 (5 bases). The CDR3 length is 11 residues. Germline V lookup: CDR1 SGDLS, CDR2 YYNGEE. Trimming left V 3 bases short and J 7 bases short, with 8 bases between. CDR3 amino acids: CASSATGEQYF. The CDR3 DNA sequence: TGTGCCAGCAGCGCGACGGGGGAGCAGTACTTC.

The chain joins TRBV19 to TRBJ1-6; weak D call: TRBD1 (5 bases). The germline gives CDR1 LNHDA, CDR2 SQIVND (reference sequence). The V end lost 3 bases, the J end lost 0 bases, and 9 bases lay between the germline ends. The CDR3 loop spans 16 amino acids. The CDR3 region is CASSMAGSSYNSPLHF. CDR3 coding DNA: TGTGCCAGTAGTATGGCAGGGAGCTCCTATAATTCACCCCTCCACTTT.

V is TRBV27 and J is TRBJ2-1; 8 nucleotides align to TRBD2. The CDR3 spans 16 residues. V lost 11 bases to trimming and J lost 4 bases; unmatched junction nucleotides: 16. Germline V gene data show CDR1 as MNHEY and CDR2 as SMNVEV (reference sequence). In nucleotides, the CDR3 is TGTGCCGGCCTCAACTCCGGGGGGGCCGAATACAATGAGCAGTTCTTC. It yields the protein CAGLNSGGAEYNEQFF.

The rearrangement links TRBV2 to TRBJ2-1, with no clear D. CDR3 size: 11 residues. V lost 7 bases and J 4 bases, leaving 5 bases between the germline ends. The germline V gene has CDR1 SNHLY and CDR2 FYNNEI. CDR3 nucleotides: TGTGCCAGCAACTTTTACAATGAGCAGTTCTTC. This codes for CASNFYNEQFF.

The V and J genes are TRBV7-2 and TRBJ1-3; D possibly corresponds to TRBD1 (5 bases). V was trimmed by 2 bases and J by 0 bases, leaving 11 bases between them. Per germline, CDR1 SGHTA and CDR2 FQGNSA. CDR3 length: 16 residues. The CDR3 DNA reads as TGTGCCAGCAGCTTAAAAGCAGGGCCCTCTGGAAACACCATATATTTT. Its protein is CASSLKAGPSGNTIYF.

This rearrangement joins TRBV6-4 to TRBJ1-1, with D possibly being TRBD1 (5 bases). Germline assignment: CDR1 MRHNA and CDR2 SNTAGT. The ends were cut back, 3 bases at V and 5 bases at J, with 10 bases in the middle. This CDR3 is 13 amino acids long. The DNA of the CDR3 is TGTGCCAGCAGTGAGGGTAGGGGTACTGAAGCTTTCTTT. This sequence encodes CASSEGRGTEAFF.

The CDR3 is CASSLGSAYEQYF. The CDR3, as DNA: TGTGCCAGCAGCCTCGGGTCAGCATACGAGCAGTACTTC. V usage is TRBV7-9 and J usage is TRBJ2-7; D gene ambiguous. Trimming took off 5 bases at V and 4 bases at J, with 12 bases between the two ends. Per the germline V gene, CDR1 is SEHNR and CDR2 is FQNEAQ (reference sequence). This CDR3 contains 13 residues. The full variable domain, rest sourced from reference TRBV7-9 and TRBJ2-7, is DTGVSQNPRHKITKRGQNVTFRCDPISEHNRLYWYRQTLGQGPEFLTYFQNEAQLEKSRLLSDRFSAERPKGSFSTLEIQRTEQGDSAMYLCASSLGSAYEQYFGPGTRLTVT.

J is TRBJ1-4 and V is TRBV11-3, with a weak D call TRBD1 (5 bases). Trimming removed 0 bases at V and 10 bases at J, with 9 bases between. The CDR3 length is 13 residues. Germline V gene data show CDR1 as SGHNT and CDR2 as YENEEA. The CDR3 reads CASSLDLGGKLFF. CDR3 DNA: TGTGCCAGCAGCTTAGATCTTGGGGGAAAACTGTTTTTT.

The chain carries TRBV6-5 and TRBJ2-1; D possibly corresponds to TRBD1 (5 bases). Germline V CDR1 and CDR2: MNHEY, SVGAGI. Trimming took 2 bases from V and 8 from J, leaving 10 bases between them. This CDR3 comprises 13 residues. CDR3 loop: CASSYGRADEQFF. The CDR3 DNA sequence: TGTGCCAGCAGTTACGGCAGGGCCGATGAGCAGTTCTTC.

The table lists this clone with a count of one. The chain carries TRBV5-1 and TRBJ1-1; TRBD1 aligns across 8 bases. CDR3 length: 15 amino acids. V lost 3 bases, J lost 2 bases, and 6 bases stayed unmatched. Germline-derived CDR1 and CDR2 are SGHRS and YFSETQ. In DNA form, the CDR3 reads TGCGCCAGCAGCTACCGAGGACAGGGAAACACTGAAGCTTTCTTT. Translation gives CASSYRGQGNTEAFF.

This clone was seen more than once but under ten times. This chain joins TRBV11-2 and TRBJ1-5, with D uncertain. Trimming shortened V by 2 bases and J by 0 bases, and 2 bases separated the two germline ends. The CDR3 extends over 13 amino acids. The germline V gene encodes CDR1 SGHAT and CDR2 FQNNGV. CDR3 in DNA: TGTGCCAGCAGCTTAAATAGCAATCAGCCCCAGCATTTT. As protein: CASSLNSNQPQHF.

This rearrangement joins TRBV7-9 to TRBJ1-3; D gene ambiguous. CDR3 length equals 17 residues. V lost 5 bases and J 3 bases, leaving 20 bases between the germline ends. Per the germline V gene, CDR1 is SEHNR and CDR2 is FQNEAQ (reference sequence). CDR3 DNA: TGTGCCAGCAGCAGCTTAAAAGCGAGCGCTATTGGAAACACCATATATTTT. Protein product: CASSSLKASAIGNTIYF.

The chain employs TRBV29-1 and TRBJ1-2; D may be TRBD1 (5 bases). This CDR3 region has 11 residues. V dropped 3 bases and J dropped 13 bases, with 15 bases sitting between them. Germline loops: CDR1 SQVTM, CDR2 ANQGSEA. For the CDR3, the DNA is TGCAGCGTTGATGCGGGGGGTATCTGCACCTTC. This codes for CSVDAGGICTF.

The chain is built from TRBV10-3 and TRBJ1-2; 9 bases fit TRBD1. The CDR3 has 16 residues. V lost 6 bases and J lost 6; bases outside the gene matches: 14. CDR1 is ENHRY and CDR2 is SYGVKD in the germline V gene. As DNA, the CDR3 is TGTGCCATCAGGGAACACACGGGGACAGGGTTTAATGGCTACACCTTC. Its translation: CAIREHTGTGFNGYTF.

CDR3 DNA sequence: TGCGCCAGCAGCTTGGTTCAGGGCTCTGGGGCCAACGTCCTGACTTTC. As protein: CASSLVQGSGANVLTF. This rearrangement joins TRBV5-1 to TRBJ2-6, with a possible D match to TRBD1 (5 bases). Germline V CDR1 and CDR2: SGHRS, YFSETQ. Trimming shortened V by 0 bases and J by 0 bases, and 7 bases separated the two germline ends. The CDR3 extends over 16 amino acids.

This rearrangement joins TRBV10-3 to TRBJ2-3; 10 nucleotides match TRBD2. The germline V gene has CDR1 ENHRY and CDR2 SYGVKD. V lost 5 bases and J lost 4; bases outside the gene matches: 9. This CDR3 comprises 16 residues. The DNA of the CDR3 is TGTGCCATCAGTACCGACCTAGCGGGAGCCGCAGATACGCAGTATTTT. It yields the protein CAISTDLAGAADTQYF.

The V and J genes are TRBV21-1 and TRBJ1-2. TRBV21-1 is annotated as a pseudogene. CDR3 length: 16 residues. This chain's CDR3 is CASSGKDGSRNYGYTF. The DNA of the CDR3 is TGTGCCAGCAGCGGTAAAGACGGAAGCCGCAACTATGGCTACACCTTC.

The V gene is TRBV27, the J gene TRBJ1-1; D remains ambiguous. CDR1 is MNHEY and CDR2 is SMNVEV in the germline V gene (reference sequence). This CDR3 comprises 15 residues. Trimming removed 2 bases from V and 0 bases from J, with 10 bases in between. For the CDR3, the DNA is TGTGCCAGCAGTTTAACGGGGATTTTGAACACTGAAGCTTTCTTT. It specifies CASSLTGILNTEAFF.